Listed here are 27 T cell receptor beta chains from one sample, sequenced in a study of T-cell memory formation after mild COVID-19. TCRdb reanalysed the 5' RACE reads using MiXCR and keeps one entry per CDR3 protein. The sample has more than 450,000 distinct CDR3 sequences; roughly 18% are singletons. Sample: PBMCs or a T cell subset sorted from them (not recorded which). Receptor source: an adult woman who had mild COVID-19 (a few samples of this study predate the infection). Cell type and time point are not known.

The chain carries TRBV7-6 and TRBJ2-7; possible D gene TRBD1, 5 bases. Trimming left V 1 base short and J 4 bases short, with 14 bases between. The CDR3 is made up of 15 amino acids. Germline values: CDR1 SGHVS, CDR2 FNYEAQ. CDR3 protein: CASSLEQGLRYEQYF. DNA of the CDR3: TGTGCCAGCAGCTTAGAGCAGGGCCTTAGGTACGAGCAGTACTTC.

The table lists this clonotype with a few counts. V usage is TRBV6-5 and J usage is TRBJ2-1, with D perhaps given as TRBD1 or TRBD2 (5 bases each). The CDR3 loop spans 14 amino acids. V was cut by 0 bases and J by 7 bases, with 10 bases left in between. Germline assignment: CDR1 MNHEY and CDR2 SVGAGI. DNA of the CDR3: TGTGCCAGCAGTTACTCGGGACGACGAAATGAGCAGTTCTTC. Protein sequence: CASSYSGRRNEQFF.

The chain recombines TRBV5-1 with TRBJ1-1; 8 bases map to TRBD1. CDR1 is SGHRS and CDR2 is YFSETQ in the germline V gene. This CDR3 contains 15 residues. The J segment lost 0 bases and the V segment lost 7 bases, leaving 8 bases of the junction unmatched. The CDR3 here is CASREGQGMNTEAFF. The DNA of the CDR3 is TGCGCCAGCCGTGAAGGACAGGGAATGAACACTGAAGCTTTCTTT.

The chain joins TRBV19 to TRBJ1-2, with D tentatively TRBD1 (6 bases). Germline CDR1 LNHDA, CDR2 SQIVND (reference sequence). The length of the CDR3 is 17 residues. The V end lost 4 bases, the J end lost 6 bases, and 24 bases lay between the germline ends. The CDR3 DNA follows: TGTGCCAGTAGTAACCGGGACATCTTAGGGTTAAAGGATGGCTACACCTTC. This gives the protein CASSNRDILGLKDGYTF.

This clonotype was counted only a few times. This chain uses TRBV3-1 with TRBJ2-2; a weak D match, TRBD2 (6 bases). Looked up from germline, CDR1 is LGHDT and CDR2 is YNNKEL (reference sequence). The ends were cut back, 3 bases at V and 5 bases at J, with 10 bases in the middle. There are 14 residues in the CDR3. In nucleotides, the CDR3 is TGTGCCAGCAGCCATGGGACTGCGACCGGGGAGCTGTTTTTT. Amino acids: CASSHGTATGELFF. The whole variable domain, remainder taken from reference TRBV3-1 and TRBJ2-2, is DTAVSQTPKYLVTQMGNDKSIKCEQNLGHDTMYWYKQDSKKFLKIMFSYNNKELIINETVPNRFSPKSPDKAHLNLHINSLELGDSAVYFCASSHGTATGELFFGEGSRLTVL.

This clonotype was seen only a few times. The rearrangement links TRBV28 to TRBJ1-1; D unresolved. The germline V gene encodes CDR1 MDHEN and CDR2 SYDVKM. The CDR3 spans 14 residues. V shed 5 bases and J shed 0 bases, with 10 bases lying between them. CDR3 in DNA: TGTGCCAGCAGTGTCACAGCTTTGAACACTGAAGCTTTCTTT. This encodes CASSVTALNTEAFF.

This clonotype was detected only a few times. The rearrangement joins TRBV4-1 to TRBJ2-3; 10 bases line up with TRBD2. The ends lost 0 bases at V and 4 bases at J; junction bases unmatched: 4. The CDR3 consists of 16 residues. Germline assignment: CDR1 MGHRA and CDR2 YSYEKL. CDR3 sequence (DNA): TGCGCCAGCAGCCAAGAAGAGACTAGCGGGTCAGATACGCAGTATTTT. Encoded protein: CASSQEETSGSDTQYF.

This clonotype was observed a few times. This rearrangement joins TRBV3-1 to TRBJ1-2; 8 nucleotides agree with TRBD1. Per germline, CDR1 LGHDT and CDR2 YNNKEL (reference sequence). The J segment lost 4 bases and the V segment lost 3 bases, leaving 4 bases of the junction unmatched. The CDR3 covers 14 residues. This CDR3 reads CASSQDQGAYGYTF. CDR3 in DNA: TGTGCCAGCAGCCAGGACCAGGGGGCCTATGGCTACACCTTC. The full variable domain, its missing parts supplied by reference TRBV3-1 and TRBJ1-2, is DTAVSQTPKYLVTQMGNDKSIKCEQNLGHDTMYWYKQDSKKFLKIMFSYNNKELIINETVPNRFSPKSPDKAHLNLHINSLELGDSAVYFCASSQDQGAYGYTFGSGTRLTVV.

This clonotype was observed a handful of times. This chain uses TRBV4-1 with TRBJ2-1; D gene ambiguous. Germline-derived CDR1 and CDR2 are MGHRA and YSYEKL. The CDR3 extends over 13 amino acids. The V and J ends lost 2 bases and 4 bases respectively, with 6 bases between them. The CDR3 DNA is TGCGCCAGCAGCCAATCGACTTACAATGAGCAGTTCTTC. This codes for CASSQSTYNEQFF.

This clonotype has only a few counts. The chain carries TRBV7-8 and TRBJ2-1; TRBD2 aligns across 7 bases. Germline CDR1 SGHVS, CDR2 FQNEAQ. There are 15 residues in the CDR3. V trimming: 7 bases; J trimming: 7 bases; junction bases outside the gene matches: 13. CDR3 amino acids: CASTIEAGRWNEQFF. In DNA form, the CDR3 reads TGTGCCAGCACCATAGAAGCGGGGAGGTGGAATGAGCAGTTCTTC.

This clonotype was observed a handful of times. The rearrangement uses TRBV19 and TRBJ1-6; 11 bases align to TRBD1. Trimming took 4 bases from V and 9 from J; bases not matched to a gene: 8. Germline V gene lookup returns CDR1 LNHDA and CDR2 SQIVND (reference sequence). This CDR3 has 16 residues. For the CDR3, the DNA is TGTGCCAGTAGTAACGGAGGGGACAGGGGGGTTTCACCCCTCCACTTT. Protein: CASSNGGDRGVSPLHF.

V is TRBV5-1 and J is TRBJ1-1; possible D gene TRBD1, 6 bases. Germline-derived CDR1 and CDR2 are SGHRS and YFSETQ. The V end lost 0 bases, the J end lost 5 bases, and 14 bases lay between the germline ends. The CDR3 contains 15 residues. The CDR3 nucleotides are TGCGCCAGCAGCTTGGCTCGGGGGCGCGGGACTGAAGCTTTCTTT. As protein: CASSLARGRGTEAFF.

The chain couples TRBV12-3 or TRBV12-4 to TRBJ1-4, with D unclear. V was shortened by 8 bases and J by 5 bases, with 18 bases between the two germline ends. This CDR3 is built from 15 residues. The CDR3 protein is CASGVEFRSNEKLFF. For the CDR3, the DNA is TGTGCCAGCGGGGTGGAGTTCAGATCAAATGAAAAACTGTTTTTT.

The V call is TRBV7-9, the J call TRBJ1-1; 8 bases are a match to TRBD1. With V trimmed by 6 bases and J by 6 bases, 6 bases remained unmatched. The CDR3 spans 13 residues. Germline CDR1 reads SEHNR; CDR2 reads FQNEAQ (reference sequence). CDR3: CASRGQGAPEAFF. For the CDR3, the DNA is TGTGCCAGCAGGGGTCAGGGGGCCCCTGAAGCTTTCTTT.

The gene calls are TRBV25-1 and TRBJ2-5; D uncertain. CDR1 and CDR2 from the germline V gene are MGHDK and SYGVNS. The V and J ends lost 4 bases and 6 bases respectively, with 6 bases between them. This CDR3 has 11 residues. Written as DNA, the CDR3 is TGTGCCAGCAGTGGTTCTAAGACCCAGTACTTC. Its translation is CASSGSKTQYF. The full variable domain, completed using reference TRBV25-1 and TRBJ2-5, is EADIYQTPRYLVIGTGKKITLECSQTMGHDKMYWYQQDPGMELHLIHYSYGVNSTEKGDLSSESTVSRIRTEHFPLTLESARPSHTSQYLCASSGSKTQYFGPGTRLLVL.

This clonotype was counted only a few times. The rearrangement joins TRBV4-1 to TRBJ2-1, with TRBD2 identical over 9 bases. The CDR3 is made up of 15 amino acids. The V gene end was trimmed by 3 bases and the J gene end by 7 bases; junction bases not matched to a gene: 7. The V gene's germline CDR1 is MGHRA and CDR2 YSYEKL. The CDR3 bases are TGCGCCAGCAGCCATGCGGGAGGGCCGGGAAATGAGCAGTTCTTC. Its protein product is CASSHAGGPGNEQFF.

V is TRBV6-5 and J is TRBJ1-1, with 7 bases aligning to TRBD1. V shed 6 bases and J 11 bases; nucleotides not matched to a gene: 12. Germline V CDR1 and CDR2: MNHEY, SVGAGI. CDR3 length: 13 residues. The CDR3 loop reads CASSQTGAGGAFF. DNA of the CDR3: TGTGCCAGCAGCCAAACAGGGGCGGGGGGGGCTTTCTTT.

V usage is TRBV4-3 and J usage is TRBJ2-1, with unresolved D. The V end lost 0 bases, the J end lost 3 bases, and 12 bases lay between the germline ends. Germline V gene data show CDR1 as LGHNA and CDR2 as YSLEER. The CDR3 has 16 residues. The CDR3: CASSQDSQESYNEQFF. The CDR3 DNA reads as TGCGCCAGCAGCCAAGATAGTCAGGAGAGCTACAATGAGCAGTTCTTC.

This clonotype was seen repeatedly, ten times or more. V gene TRBV18 combines with J gene TRBJ2-7; possible D gene TRBD1, 5 bases. The CDR3 loop spans 13 amino acids. The germline V and J ends were trimmed by 8 bases and 2 bases, with 13 bases remaining between them. Germline lookup yields CDR1 KGHSH and CDR2 LQKENI. CDR3 region: CASHQGSPYEQYF. The CDR3, as DNA: TGTGCCAGCCATCAGGGCTCTCCCTACGAGCAGTACTTC. The full variable domain, with the rest looked up from reference TRBV18 and TRBJ2-7, is NAGVMQNPRHLVRRRGQEARLRCSPMKGHSHVYWYRQLPEEGLKFMVYLQKENIIDESGMPKERFSAEFPKEGPSILRIQQVVRGDSAAYFCASHQGSPYEQYFGPGTRLTVT.

This clonotype showed up just a few times. This chain links TRBV6-6 with TRBJ2-5; TRBD2 agrees at 10 bases. Losses at the gene ends were 8 bases for V and 4 bases for J; bases not matched to a gene: 13. The CDR3 sequence is 16 residues long. Looked up from germline, CDR1 is MNHNY and CDR2 is SVGAGI (reference sequence). As DNA, the CDR3 is TGTGCCAGCGGAGGAGTCGGGCCTAGCGGGAGAGAGACCCAGTACTTC. Its protein is CASGGVGPSGRETQYF.

This clonotype was seen at least ten times. J is TRBJ1-1 and V is TRBV7-9, with D possibly matching TRBD1 (6 bases). Trimming removed 5 bases from V and 5 bases from J, with 15 bases in between. This CDR3 has 14 residues. CDR1 SEHNR and CDR2 FQNEAQ come from the germline V gene (reference sequence). CDR3 residues: CASSAWGLRTEAFF. The CDR3, as DNA: TGTGCCAGCAGCGCTTGGGGGCTGCGTACTGAAGCTTTCTTT.

V gene TRBV7-9 combines with J gene TRBJ1-2; 11 nucleotides align to TRBD1. CDR1 and CDR2 from the germline V gene are SEHNR and FQNEAQ (reference sequence). Unmatched junction bases numbered 6, after V lost 5 bases and J lost 4 bases. The length of the CDR3 is 15 residues. CDR3 bases: TGTGCCAGCAGCCCCGCGGACAGGGGGCTCTATGGCTACACCTTC. As protein: CASSPADRGLYGYTF.

This clonotype was picked up a small number of times. The rearrangement uses TRBV4-1 and TRBJ2-7; 9 nucleotides agree with TRBD2. Germline assignment: CDR1 MGHRA and CDR2 YSYEKL. Unmatched junction bases numbered 8, after V lost 4 bases and J lost 4 bases. CDR3 length: 15 residues. CDR3 bases: TGCGCCAGCAGCCCTCGAGCGGGGGGTGGGTACGAGCAGTACTTC. The encoded protein is CASSPRAGGGYEQYF.

J is TRBJ1-5 and V is TRBV25-1; 11 bases are shared with TRBD1. The germline V gene encodes CDR1 MGHDK and CDR2 SYGVNS. The CDR3 is made up of 15 amino acids. With 5 bases clipped from V and 6 bases from J, the junction kept 6 bases outside the gene matches. Here the CDR3 DNA reads TGTGCCAGCAGTACCGGGACAGGGGGAAGTCAGCCCCAGCATTTT. Protein: CASSTGTGGSQPQHF. The variable domain in full, with the rest retrieved from reference TRBV25-1 and TRBJ1-5, is EADIYQTPRYLVIGTGKKITLECSQTMGHDKMYWYQQDPGMELHLIHYSYGVNSTEKGDLSSESTVSRIRTEHFPLTLESARPSHTSQYLCASSTGTGGSQPQHFGDGTRLSIL.

This clonotype showed up many times. This chain uses TRBV24-1 with TRBJ2-2; D call uncertain. The length of the CDR3 is 15 residues. V was clipped by 3 bases and J by 4 bases, with 11 bases between them. Per the germline V gene, CDR1 is KGHDR and CDR2 is SFDVKD. The CDR3 is CATSDPGEATGELFF. Here the CDR3 DNA reads TGTGCCACCAGTGATCCCGGTGAAGCCACCGGGGAGCTGTTTTTT.

The chain combines TRBV30 with TRBJ2-7, with 7 positions matching TRBD1. The CDR3 covers 14 residues. V dropped 4 bases and J dropped 6; count of bases not matched to a gene: 12. From germline, CDR1 is GTSNPN and CDR2 SVGIG (reference sequence). The CDR3 DNA follows: TGTGCCTGGACAACCGGGACAGCTTTTCGCGAGCAGTACTTC. Protein: CAWTTGTAFREQYF.

This clonotype was seen only a few times. The chain recombines TRBV7-9 with TRBJ2-7; D ambiguous. The CDR3 totals 14 residues. V shed 7 bases and J shed 2 bases, with 15 bases lying between them. CDR1 and CDR2 from the germline V gene are SEHNR and FQNEAQ (reference sequence). CDR3 loop: CASTHLPAAYEQYF. Here the CDR3 DNA reads TGTGCCAGCACCCATCTCCCGGCCGCCTACGAGCAGTACTTC.